A selection of T cell receptor beta chains follows, all from one sample in a study of blood T cells in healthy people across ages. MiXCR was run by TCRdb on the 5' RACE reads, yielding one entry per CDR3 protein. The sample has 800,000 to 1,300,000 distinct CDR3 sequences; around 27% are singletons. The sample also formed part of further work on T cells of mothers and their children.

The source material was blood. The receptor set was obtained from a girl aged 2-10 years in good health. The CDR3 runs from the conserved cysteine through the conserved F or W. A D gene is named only where the DNA matches it firmly. Only part of the rows carry a size: once, few, many, or a class if the clone is expanded.

V: TRBV28; J: TRBJ1-5; D: NA; size: NA; CDR3: CASSPGTFSNQPQHF; DNA: TGTGCCAGCAGCCCCGGGACCTTTAGCAATCAGCCCCAGCATTTT
V: TRBV24-1; J: TRBJ2-1; D: NA; size: few; CDR3: CATRGTGVSEGSYNEQFF; DNA: TGTGCCACCAGGGGCACGGGAGTATCAGAAGGCTCCTACAATGAGCAGTTCTTC
V: TRBV27; J: TRBJ1-2; D: NA; size: NA; CDR3: CASSLRPGGGYTF; DNA: TGTGCCAGCAGTTTACGGCCGGGCGGGGGCTACACCTTC
V: TRBV12-3/TRBV12-4; J: TRBJ1-3; D: NA; size: NA; CDR3: CASRTWRGRNTIYF; DNA: TGTGCCAGCAGGACTTGGAGGGGAAGAAACACCATATATTTT
V: TRBV4-3; J: TRBJ2-1; D: NA; size: few; CDR3: CASSQEIARGNEQFF; DNA: TGCGCCAGCAGCCAAGAGATAGCGCGAGGCAATGAGCAGTTCTTC
V: TRBV29-1; J: TRBJ2-3; D: NA; size: NA; CDR3: CSVEEYEAYTQYF; DNA: TGCAGCGTTGAGGAGTATGAGGCCTATACGCAGTATTTT
V: TRBV29-1; J: TRBJ1-1; D: NA; size: NA; CDR3: CSVLDTVNTEAFF; DNA: TGCAGCGTTCTAGATACAGTGAACACTGAAGCTTTCTTT
V: TRBV12-3/TRBV12-4; J: TRBJ1-2; D: NA; size: few; CDR3: CASSPETGGNYGYTF; DNA: TGTGCCAGCAGTCCCGAGACAGGCGGTAACTATGGCTACACCTTC
V: TRBV7-2; J: TRBJ2-7; D: TRBD1; size: many; CDR3: CASSLDRGAYEQYF; DNA: TGTGCCAGCAGCTTGGACAGGGGAGCCTACGAGCAGTACTTC
V: TRBV7-2; J: TRBJ2-1; D: TRBD2; size: NA; CDR3: CASTRTSGNEQFF; DNA: TGTGCCAGCACCAGGACTAGCGGCAATGAGCAGTTCTTC
V: TRBV20-1; J: TRBJ2-7; D: NA; size: NA; CDR3: CRASVGSPYEQYF; DNA: TGCAGAGCTAGTGTTGGTAGCCCCTACGAGCAGTACTTC
V: TRBV25-1; J: TRBJ1-2; D: NA; size: few; CDR3: CASSEFFSRAELEYPRDYGYTF; DNA: TGTGCCAGCAGTGAATTTTTCTCCCGGGCAGAGCTCGAGTATCCTCGGGACTATGGCTACACCTTC
V: TRBV20-1; J: TRBJ2-1; D: NA; size: NA; CDR3: CSASPFFLSYNEQFF; DNA: TGCAGTGCTAGTCCTTTTTTCCTTTCCTACAATGAGCAGTTCTTC
V: TRBV21-1; J: TRBJ1-2; D: NA; size: few; CDR3: CASSSIPPNYGYTF; DNA: TGTGCCAGCAGCTCAATTCCGCCTAACTATGGCTACACCTTC
V: TRBV4-2; J: TRBJ2-1; D: TRBD2; size: NA; CDR3: CASSQDPGGAYNEQFF; DNA: TGTGCCAGCAGCCAAGACCCCGGGGGGGCGTACAATGAGCAGTTCTTC
V: TRBV7-9; J: TRBJ1-1; D: TRBD1; size: once; CDR3: CASSLARQGYVPEAFF; DNA: TGTGCCAGCAGCTTAGCCCGACAGGGATACGTCCCTGAAGCTTTCTTT
V: TRBV27; J: TRBJ1-2; D: NA; size: NA; CDR3: CASSFLDRSGYTF; DNA: TGTGCCAGCAGTTTTTTAGACCGGTCCGGCTACACCTTC
V: TRBV6-2/TRBV6-3; J: TRBJ2-2; D: NA; size: few; CDR3: CASLPRLGNTGELFF; DNA: TGTGCCAGCCTACCTCGGCTGGGCAACACCGGGGAGCTGTTTTTT
V: TRBV5-6; J: TRBJ2-7; D: NA; size: NA; CDR3: CASSFRVIRRDAYEQYF; DNA: TGTGCCAGCAGCTTTAGAGTCATTCGCAGGGATGCCTACGAGCAGTACTTC
V: TRBV19; J: TRBJ2-1; D: TRBD2; size: NA; CDR3: CASSPQTSGSSYNEQFF; DNA: TGTGCCAGTAGTCCCCAGACTAGCGGAAGCTCCTACAATGAGCAGTTCTTC
V: TRBV21-1; J: TRBJ2-7; D: NA; size: few; CDR3: CASSKAEHSYEQYF; DNA: TGTGCCAGCAGCAAAGCGGAGCACAGCTACGAGCAGTACTTC
V: TRBV7-9; J: TRBJ2-7; D: NA; size: NA; CDR3: CASSRGQPPYEQYF; DNA: TGTGCCAGCAGCCGAGGACAGCCCCCCTACGAGCAGTACTTC